This T cell receptor (beta chain) came from a study of response to subunit inactivated influenza vaccine. TCRdb analysed the RT-PCR reads with MiXCR anew, one entry per CDR3 protein. Here the sample spans hundreds of thousands of distinct CDR3 sequences, 14% being singletons. V was clipped by 0 bases and J by 0 bases, with 6 bases between them. This CDR3 has 16 amino acids. Germline CDR1 reads LNHNV; CDR2 reads YYDKDF (reference sequence). Points from the study as a whole: T cells newly recruited by each seasonal influenza vaccination are few, the authors suggested.

Worth noting for this clonotype: Its matching antigen is unknown.

This chain connects TRBV15 to TRBJ2-6; tentatively, D is TRBD2 (5 bases). Sequences were derived from PBMCs from blood, sampled less than 15 days before vaccination. This TCR was sampled from a man aged 45-65 years who received an inactivated influenza vaccine. In DNA, the CDR3 is TGTGCCACCAGCAGAGATGCGGGCTCTGGGGCCAACGTCCTGACTTTC. It translates to CATSRDAGSGANVLTF.